A single sample gave rise to the 23 T cell receptor beta chains below, sequenced in a study of T-cell reconstitution after alpha-beta-depleted transplantation in children (dated by TCRdb to about 2016). Library method: PCR. This sample was sequenced with an Illumina HiSeq 2500. To normalize quantification of the TCRbeta repertoire, the TCR libraries were built with molecular barcoding that relied on unique molecular identifiers. The public reads were reprocessed in TCRdb via fastp at Q25 and MiXCR, keeping in-frame beta chains. Merged by CDR3 protein, the rows form single entries marked with the most common genes and DNA. Within this sample are approximately 1,000,000 distinct CDR3 sequences, with roughly 31% of them counted one time only. About 28% of the sample rests with the top ten. What this sample's treatment or condition label stands for: allogeneic hematopoietic cell transplantation with graft depleted of TCRalphabeta T cells and CD19 B cells.

The sequencing used PBMCs, mostly from graft donor cells, collected 360 days after TCRalphabeta/CD19-depleted stem cell transplant. The receptors come from a boy in the first two years of life who had a stem cell transplant for SCID, so the T cells may come from the graft donor.

CDR3: CSARESYNEQFF. The CDR3 DNA is TGCAGTGCTAGAGAGTCTTACAATGAGCAGTTCTTC. The chain is built from TRBV20-1 and TRBJ2-1; D unresolved. Germline values: CDR1 DFQATT, CDR2 SNEGSKA (reference sequence). Trimming stripped 0 bases from V and 4 bases from J, with 4 bases between. CDR3 size: 12 residues.

This clonotype came up many times. The V call is TRBV12-3 or TRBV12-4, the J call TRBJ2-6; possible D gene TRBD1, 5 bases. V gave up 2 bases and J gave up 2 bases, with 7 bases separating them. The CDR3 runs to 15 residues. CDR3 sequence reads: CASSLRGTGANVLTF. The CDR3 nucleotides read TGTGCCAGCAGTTTAAGGGGCACTGGGGCCAACGTCCTGACTTTC.

The CDR3 loop is CSARDLGGDHYEQYF. In DNA form, the CDR3 reads TGCAGTGCTAGAGATCTCGGGGGGGATCACTACGAGCAGTACTTC. The J gene is TRBJ2-7, the V gene TRBV20-1; TRBD2 aligns across 8 bases. Trimming removed 0 bases from V and 3 bases from J; junction bases left unmatched: 7. Germline V lookup: CDR1 DFQATT, CDR2 SNEGSKA (reference sequence). The CDR3 has 15 amino acids.

This clonotype was recorded a few times. The chain employs TRBV29-1 and TRBJ2-5; TRBD1 is a possible D gene (6 bases). This CDR3 has 16 amino acids. Trimming pared 6 bases from V and 3 bases from J, leaving 23 bases between. The germline V gene has CDR1 SQVTM and CDR2 ANQGSEA. The CDR3 DNA sequence: TGCAGCGTCTTTGGGGGCCCAAAGACTCCCAAAGAGACCCAGTACTTC. This codes for CSVFGGPKTPKETQYF.

The rearrangement links TRBV12-3 or TRBV12-4 to TRBJ2-3; 7 bases fit TRBD2. There are 14 residues in the CDR3. Germline trimming cut 3 bases from V and 5 bases from J; bases unmatched to any gene: 5. The CDR3 nucleotides read TGTGCCAGCAGTTTGGCCCCGGGGGGAGATACGCAGTATTTT. Its translation: CASSLAPGGDTQYF.

The V call is TRBV20-1, the J call TRBJ2-7; perhaps TRBD1 as D (6 bases). CDR3 length equals 14 residues. Germline CDR1 is DFQATT and CDR2 is SNEGSKA (reference sequence). Trimming took off 6 bases at V and 1 base at J, with 16 bases between the two ends. CDR3 protein: CSAKGRGPSYEQYF. CDR3 DNA sequence: TGCAGTGCCAAAGGCAGGGGCCCTTCCTACGAGCAGTACTTC.

This clonotype was observed at least ten times. The chain links TRBV12-3 or TRBV12-4 to TRBJ2-3; D might be TRBD1 or TRBD2, each matching 5 bases. The CDR3 has 15 amino acids. V shed 5 bases and J shed 2 bases, with 14 bases lying between them. CDR3 DNA: TGTGCCAGCAGTCAGACAGAGGGGATCACAGATACGCAGTATTTT. Its translation is CASSQTEGITDTQYF.

A single count supports this clonotype. This chain links TRBV5-1 with TRBJ2-2, with 13 positions matching TRBD2. From germline, CDR1 is SGHRS and CDR2 YFSETQ. The CDR3 length is 20 residues. Losses at the gene ends were 1 base for V and 1 base for J; bases not matched to a gene: 10. The chain's CDR3 is CASSLSLDRTSGGNTGELFF. DNA of the CDR3: TGCGCCAGCAGCTTGTCCCTCGACCGGACTAGCGGGGGGAACACCGGGGAGCTGTTTTTT.

This clonotype was counted a few times. This rearrangement joins TRBV27 to TRBJ2-3; TRBD2 agrees at 10 bases. CDR1 MNHEY and CDR2 SMNVEV come from the germline V gene (reference sequence). CDR3 size: 20 residues. After removal of 5 bases from V and 2 bases from J, the junction contained 19 bases not matched to a gene. CDR3 nucleotide sequence: TGTGCCAGCAGTCCCCTTAAACGGGGTCGAGCGGGGGGGTTCACAGATACGCAGTATTTT. Residues: CASSPLKRGRAGGFTDTQYF.

This clonotype was recorded at least ten times. The chain is built from TRBV5-1 and TRBJ2-3, with D perhaps TRBD2 (6 bases). Trimming removed 1 base from V and 2 bases from J, with 14 bases in between. The CDR3 consists of 16 residues. The germline V gene encodes CDR1 SGHRS and CDR2 YFSETQ. CDR3 loop: CASSLRAGRNTDTQYF. The CDR3 coding sequence is TGCGCCAGCAGCTTGCGGGCGGGGAGGAACACAGATACGCAGTATTTT. Using reference TRBV5-1 and TRBJ2-3 for the parts outside the CDR3, the full variable domain is KAGVTQTPRYLIKTRGQQVTLSCSPISGHRSVSWYQQTPGQGLQFLFEYFSETQRNKGNFPGRFSGRQFSNSRSEMNVSTLELGDSALYLCASSLRAGRNTDTQYFGPGTRLTVL.

This clonotype was found many times. CDR3 protein: CSANKLAGVSYNEQFF. The CDR3 DNA is TGCAGTGCCAATAAACTAGCGGGGGTCTCCTACAATGAGCAGTTCTTC. This chain joins TRBV20-1 and TRBJ2-1; 11 positions agree with TRBD2. The CDR3 is 16 residues long. From germline, CDR1 is DFQATT and CDR2 SNEGSKA (reference sequence). The V and J ends lost 6 bases and 0 bases, in that order; junction bases with no gene match: 7.

CDR3 loop: CSGTDQETQYF. CDR3 DNA sequence: TGCAGTGGAACGGACCAAGAGACCCAGTACTTC. This chain joins TRBV20-1 and TRBJ2-5; unclear D gene. The ends were cut back, 7 bases at V and 0 bases at J, with 6 bases in the middle. Germline values: CDR1 DFQATT, CDR2 SNEGSKA (reference sequence). The CDR3 runs 11 residues.

This clonotype has a handful of counts. The rearrangement links TRBV7-3 to TRBJ2-1, with D hard to call. CDR1 and CDR2 from the germline V gene are SGHTA and FQGTGA. Trimming pared 1 base from V and 7 bases from J, leaving 11 bases between. This CDR3 is built from 14 residues. The CDR3 DNA reads as TGTGCCAGCAGCTTAAGGCGCTTTGGGAATGAGCAGTTCTTC. Its translation: CASSLRRFGNEQFF.

This clonotype was observed many times. The V call is TRBV7-9, the J call TRBJ2-2; the match to TRBD1 covers 10 bases. The V gene end was trimmed by 6 bases and the J gene end by 6 bases; junction bases not matched to a gene: 7. This CDR3 has 15 residues. CDR1 and CDR2 (germline): SEHNR, FQNEAQ (reference sequence). The CDR3 sequence is CASSLGQGESGELFF. The CDR3 nucleotides are TGTGCCAGCAGTCTAGGACAGGGGGAATCCGGGGAGCTGTTTTTT.

This clonotype was seen only a few times. This chain joins TRBV6-1 and TRBJ2-3; D may correspond to TRBD1 or TRBD2 (5 bases each). The CDR3 has 14 amino acids. Trimming took 8 bases from V and 2 from J, leaving 14 bases between them. CDR1 MNHNS and CDR2 SASEGT come from the germline V gene. DNA of the CDR3: TGTGCCAGCGGTAGGGACCGGTACACAGATACGCAGTATTTT. This sequence encodes CASGRDRYTDTQYF.

This chain joins TRBV10-3 and TRBJ2-5; TRBD1 agrees at 7 bases. Germline values: CDR1 ENHRY, CDR2 SYGVKD. The CDR3 length is 18 residues. V lost 0 bases and J lost 5; bases outside the gene matches: 15. CDR3 nucleotide sequence: TGTGCCATCAGTGAGTCTTTGGGACGACAGGGACCCTGGGAGACCCAGTACTTC. Its translation is CAISESLGRQGPWETQYF.

At least ten counts were recorded for this clonotype. CDR3 DNA: TGTGCCAGCAGCTCCGACAGACACAATGAGCAGTTCTTC. Amino acids: CASSSDRHNEQFF. The V and J genes are TRBV7-3 and TRBJ2-1, with a weak D call TRBD1 (5 bases). CDR1 SGHTA and CDR2 FQGTGA come from the germline V gene. The CDR3 is made up of 13 amino acids. V was clipped by 4 bases and J by 5 bases, with 9 bases between them.

The chain couples TRBV10-3 to TRBJ1-1; D uncertain. Germline V CDR1 and CDR2: ENHRY, SYGVKD. The CDR3 consists of 12 residues. V lost 8 bases and J 3 bases, leaving 10 bases between the germline ends. The CDR3 protein is CAIGGMDTEAFF. For the CDR3, the DNA is TGTGCCATCGGCGGGATGGACACTGAAGCTTTCTTT.

A few counts support this clonotype. The chain combines TRBV10-3 with TRBJ2-7; TRBD2 is a possible D gene (6 bases). The germline V gene has CDR1 ENHRY and CDR2 SYGVKD. The V gene lost 4 bases and the J gene lost 4 bases, with 14 bases spanning the gap. The length of the CDR3 is 14 residues. The CDR3 DNA reads TGTGCCATCAGTGCGGGACTCCGGGGGTACGAGCAGTACTTC. Amino acid sequence: CAISAGLRGYEQYF.

This clonotype was counted between two and nine times. The chain is built from TRBV11-2 and TRBJ2-1; TRBD1 aligns across 7 bases. In germline, CDR1 is SGHAT, CDR2 FQNNGV. With V trimmed by 3 bases and J by 7 bases, 27 bases remained unmatched. The CDR3 sequence is 21 residues long. The CDR3 here is CASSFPTGRIVPSVARNEQFF. CDR3 nucleotide sequence: TGTGCCAGCAGCTTCCCGACAGGGCGGATTGTACCATCAGTCGCCAGGAATGAGCAGTTCTTC.

The chain joins TRBV11-3 to TRBJ2-1; D remains ambiguous. This CDR3 region has 14 residues. Germline CDR1 SGHNT, CDR2 YENEEA. V lost 5 bases to trimming and J lost 5 bases, with 13 bases between them. CDR3 loop: CASSESTENNEQFF. The CDR3 DNA follows: TGTGCCAGCAGCGAAAGTACAGAGAACAATGAGCAGTTCTTC. The full variable domain, its missing parts supplied by reference TRBV11-3 and TRBJ2-1, is EAGVVQSPRYKIIEKKQPVAFWCNPISGHNTLYWYLQNLGQGPELLIRYENEEAVDDSQLPKDRFSAERLKGVDSTLKIQPAELGDSAVYLCASSESTENNEQFFGPGTRLTVL.

The V call is TRBV5-1, the J call TRBJ2-7; D might be TRBD1 or TRBD2, each matching 5 bases. V shed 1 base and J shed 2 bases, with 25 bases lying between them. CDR1 is SGHRS, CDR2 YFSETQ, per germline. The CDR3 contains 19 residues. CDR3 in amino acids: CASSLMWDPRQPTTYEQYF. CDR3 sequence (DNA): TGCGCCAGCAGCTTGATGTGGGACCCTCGACAGCCCACCACCTACGAGCAGTACTTC.

The table lists this clonotype with a few counts. This chain connects TRBV5-1 to TRBJ2-1, with 10 bases lining up with TRBD2. There are 18 residues in the CDR3. The germline V gene has CDR1 SGHRS and CDR2 YFSETQ. The ends lost 4 bases at V and 5 bases at J; junction bases unmatched: 15. The CDR3 reads CASSGAGGPSFNDNEQFF. CDR3 nucleotides: TGCGCCAGCAGCGGAGCGGGGGGGCCTTCGTTTAACGACAATGAGCAGTTCTTC.